This note documents a single T cell receptor (beta chain) sequence. This specimen comes from a study of blood T cell repertoires in COVID-19. Study information: Material from acute and convalescent COVID-19 was sourced from the United States, Italy and Spain.

Measured with immunoSEQ multiplex PCR; TCRdb has only the in-frame clones, and not every one. Here the sample spans some 180,000 clones, around four fifths being singletons. Looked up from germline, CDR1 is GTSNPN and CDR2 is SVGIG (reference sequence). Deletions cut 0 bases from V and 4 bases from J, with 12 bases between. The CDR3 is 14 residues long. Patients in Seattle were enrolled during active infection, then followed longitudinally. Sequencing used peripheral blood. The J gene is TRBJ1-2, the V gene TRBV30; possible D gene TRBD1, 5 bases. The source is a woman of 80 years or more with COVID-19, enrolled during active disease. The CDR3 DNA sequence: TGTGCCTGGAGTGTACGGGGGTTTAGCTATGGCTACACCTTC. The encoded protein is CAWSVRGFSYGYTF.